Below, 11 T cell receptor beta chains from the same sample are listed, as sequenced in a study of identical twins. TCRdb re-analysed the 5' RACE reads in MiXCR, keeping a single row per CDR3 protein. The repertoire has more than 1.5 million distinct CDR3 sequences, around 29% of them found once; the top ten carry around 0.3%. Sequencing was performed on cord blood. The origin of the receptors is a newborn girl in good health.

On this clonotype: A much larger clone differs by one base, so this may be a read error. The chain employs TRBV5-1 and TRBJ2-5; D is unresolved. The CDR3 has 14 residues. CDR1 is SGHRS and CDR2 is YFSETQ in the germline V gene. V was clipped by 3 bases and J by 2 bases, with 11 bases between them. CDR3 nucleotides: TGCGCCAGCAGCTCGGAACAGCCTCAAGAGACCCAGTACTTC. This gives the protein CASSSEQPQETQYF.

V is TRBV6-6 and J is TRBJ2-7, with a possible D match to TRBD2 (6 bases). Trimming removed 10 bases at V and 1 base at J, with 14 bases between. Germline V lookup: CDR1 MNHNY, CDR2 SVGAGI (reference sequence). CDR3 length: 13 amino acids. CDR3 loop: CATGGSGSYEQYF. The CDR3 region has the DNA TGTGCCACCGGGGGTAGCGGTTCCTACGAGCAGTACTTC.

A single count supports this clonotype. The V and J genes are TRBV20-1 and TRBJ2-2; a weak D match, TRBD2 (6 bases). Per germline, CDR1 DFQATT and CDR2 SNEGSKA (reference sequence). The CDR3 totals 15 residues. CDR3 nucleotide sequence: TGCAGCGCCCTCCGCCCGAGCGGGCGGACCGGGGAGCTGTTTTTT. Its protein product is CSALRPSGRTGELFF.

This chain uses TRBV5-1 with TRBJ1-2; 12 positions match TRBD1. Per germline, CDR1 SGHRS and CDR2 YFSETQ. The CDR3 has 19 amino acids. V shed 4 bases and J 2 bases; nucleotides not matched to a gene: 15. The CDR3 coding sequence is TGCGCCAGCAGCCGAGAGGCCCTCGCCGGGACAGGGGGCAACTATGGCTACACCTTC. Amino acid sequence: CASSREALAGTGGNYGYTF.

The chain has TRBV20-1 and TRBJ2-3, with D tentatively TRBD2 (6 bases). The CDR3 has 14 amino acids. The V gene's germline CDR1 is DFQATT and CDR2 SNEGSKA (reference sequence). Trimming removed 1 base at V and 4 bases at J, with 12 bases between. The CDR3 bases are TGCAGTGCTAGAGCCCTTGGGGGGTCAGATACGCAGTATTTT. This translates into CSARALGGSDTQYF.

J is TRBJ2-7 and V is TRBV10-3, with unresolved D. Trimming removed 3 bases at V and 5 bases at J, with 5 bases between. CDR1 and CDR2 from the germline V gene are ENHRY and SYGVKD. The CDR3 contains 11 residues. The CDR3 DNA reads as TGTGCCATCAGTGATCTCCACGAGCAGTACTTC. Translation gives CAISDLHEQYF.

V is TRBV20-1 and J is TRBJ2-1; D is unclear. The CDR3 contains 15 residues. In germline, CDR1 is DFQATT, CDR2 SNEGSKA (reference sequence). V was clipped by 2 bases and J by 0 bases, with 11 bases between them. The CDR3: CSARMASSSYNEQFF. In DNA form, the CDR3 reads TGCAGTGCTAGAATGGCTAGTAGCTCCTACAATGAGCAGTTCTTC.

This sequence joins TRBV30 and TRBJ2-4; tentative D call: TRBD2 (5 bases). The J call could be wrong; TRBJ2-7 is a better fit for the DNA end. The CDR3 is 12 amino acids. CDR1 is GTSNPN, CDR2 SVGIG, per germline (reference sequence). The CDR3: CAWRRSVIEQYF. CDR3 nucleotide sequence: TGTGCCTGGAGACGTAGCGTGATCGAGCAGTACTTC.

This clonotype was picked up a small number of times. V gene TRBV20-1 combines with J gene TRBJ1-6; D is unclear. Germline-derived CDR1 and CDR2 are DFQATT and SNEGSKA (reference sequence). Trimming stripped 1 base from V and 4 bases from J, with 23 bases between. The CDR3 totals 19 residues. The CDR3 protein is CSARVPVDFPAIYNSPLHF. The CDR3 nucleotides read TGCAGTGCTAGAGTCCCCGTTGACTTTCCGGCTATATATAATTCACCCCTCCACTTT.

Concerning this clonotype: A clone one base away is much larger, so this may be a read error. This chain links TRBV6-5 with TRBJ2-1; 14 nucleotides align to TRBD2. The trim removed 8 bases at V and 2 bases at J, leaving 5 bases unmatched. The CDR3 runs 16 residues. Germline CDR1 is MNHEY and CDR2 is SVGAGI. The CDR3 spells CASAGTSGSPYNEQFF. The CDR3 DNA sequence: TGTGCCAGCGCCGGGACTAGCGGGAGCCCCTACAATGAGCAGTTCTTC.

Comment on this clonotype: A much larger clone sits a single nucleotide away, making a read error possible. The rearrangement joins TRBV12-3 or TRBV12-4 to TRBJ2-3; possible D gene TRBD2, 5 bases. The CDR3 sequence is 13 residues long. In nucleotides, the CDR3 is TGTGCCAGCAGCAGCGGTGGACGAGATACGCGGTATTTT. It codes for CASSSGGRDTRYF.